Sequencing of this TCR beta chain was carried out in a study of cytomegalovirus exposure and HLA in healthy donors. About the study: The same platform as the roughly 630 first-cohort repertoires was used for the 130 or so validation repertoires, a later analysis reported.

TCRdb's table, derived via immunoSEQ multiplex PCR, lists solely in-frame clones and lacks some. The sample has a few hundred thousand clones; roughly 89% are singletons. The study's findings and limits: The authors enumerated roughly 180 TCR beta chains as linked to cytomegalovirus. As confirmed in vitro, three CMV-associated chains were specific for CMV antigens.

Germline V gives CDR1 SGHVS, CDR2 FQNEAQ. The CDR3 extends over 16 amino acids. V was pared by 4 bases and J by 5 bases, with 11 bases of the junction left unmatched. About this clone: The antigen is undetermined.

Separate from the approximately 730-subject first cohort, the roughly 120-subject validation cohort was the one that the donors belonged to. The V gene is TRBV7-8, the J gene TRBJ2-1, with TRBD2 identical over 7 bases. This receptor was identified in a woman younger than 35 in good health and CMV-seronegative. The sequenced sample was PBMCs. The CDR3 is CASSWATSLTDNEQFF. The CDR3 DNA reads TGTGCCAGCAGCTGGGCGACTAGCCTAACGGACAATGAGCAGTTCTTC.